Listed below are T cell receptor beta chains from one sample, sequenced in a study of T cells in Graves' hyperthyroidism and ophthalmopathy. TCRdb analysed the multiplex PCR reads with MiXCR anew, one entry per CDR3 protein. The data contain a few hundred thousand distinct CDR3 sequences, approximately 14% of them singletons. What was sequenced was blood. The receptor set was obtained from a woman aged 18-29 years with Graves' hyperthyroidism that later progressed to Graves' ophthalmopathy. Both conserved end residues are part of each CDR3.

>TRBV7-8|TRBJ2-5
CASSLERGSGETQYF
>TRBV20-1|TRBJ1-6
CSARDQRSYNSPLHF
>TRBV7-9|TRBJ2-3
CASSLVRSGGSSDTQYF
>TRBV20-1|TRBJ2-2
CSASQSGLAGVGELFF
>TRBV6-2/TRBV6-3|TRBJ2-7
CASSVPHGQGNYEQYF
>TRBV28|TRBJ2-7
CATNRGARLEQYF
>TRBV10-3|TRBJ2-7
CAITLLRSSYEQYF
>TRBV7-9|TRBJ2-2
CATQDRRVDTGELFF
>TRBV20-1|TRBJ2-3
CSARGEGPGTDTQYF
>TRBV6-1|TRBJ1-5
CASSDDPAAYSNQPQHF
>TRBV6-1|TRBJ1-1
CASSQYTEAFF
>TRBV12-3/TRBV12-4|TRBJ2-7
CASSLTSGDYEQYF
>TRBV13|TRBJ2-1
CASSQPQGLARSYNEQFF
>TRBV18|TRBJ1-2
CASSPDRGYGYTF
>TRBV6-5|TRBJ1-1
CASSYSGEDTEAFF
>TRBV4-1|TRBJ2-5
CASSQPGQGFVTQYF
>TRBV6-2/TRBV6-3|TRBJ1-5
CASRPSPVKGNQPQHF
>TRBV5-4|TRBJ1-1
CASSLEGHWRANTEAFF
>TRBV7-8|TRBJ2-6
CASSFQPGQVLSPGANVLTF
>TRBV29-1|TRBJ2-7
CSITSGYEQYF
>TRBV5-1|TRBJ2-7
CASSLDPPGTGGATYEQYF
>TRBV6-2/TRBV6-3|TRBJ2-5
CASSYPTSGRGQETQYF
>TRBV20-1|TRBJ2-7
CSARDLGGNEQYF
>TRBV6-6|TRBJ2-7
CASSYLYSYEQYF
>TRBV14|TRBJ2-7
CASSQDRPRSPYEQYF
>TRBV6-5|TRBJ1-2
CASSYSSTRYYGYTF
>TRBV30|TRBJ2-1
CAWRKGTVNEQFF
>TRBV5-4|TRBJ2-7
CASSHPQGADAYEQYF
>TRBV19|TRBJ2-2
CASTLVRSGTGELFF
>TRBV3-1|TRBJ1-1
CASSQGGGHTEAFF
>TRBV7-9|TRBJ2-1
CASSLARLAGGGEQFF
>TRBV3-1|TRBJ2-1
CASSQEGGIEQFF
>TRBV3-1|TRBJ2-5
CASSQRVETQYF
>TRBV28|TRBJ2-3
CASSLGSGFDTQYF
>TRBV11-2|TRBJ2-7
CASSTGRWDYEQYF
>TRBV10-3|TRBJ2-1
CAISVSDNNEQFF
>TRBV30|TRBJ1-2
CAWRPPWVYGYTF
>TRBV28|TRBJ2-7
CASRGQGLREQYF
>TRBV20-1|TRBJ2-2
CSAGRLSGELFF
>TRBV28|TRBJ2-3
CAAERDRTDTQYF
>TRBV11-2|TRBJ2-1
CASSPGLGSYNEQFF
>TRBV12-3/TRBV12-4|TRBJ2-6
CASSPGQWLGANVLTF
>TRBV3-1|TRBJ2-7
CASSHGTSFYEQYF
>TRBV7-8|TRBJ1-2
CASSPGLGANYGYTF
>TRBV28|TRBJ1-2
CASSSPDRPANYGYTF
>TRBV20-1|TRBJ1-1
CSARDGSWGITEAFF